This is a list of T cell receptor beta chains from one sample in a study of shared clonotypes between healthy human individuals. Sequenced by immunoSEQ multiplex PCR; TCRdb stores in-frame clones only, minus some. The sample carries some 2.1 million clones, 90% to 95% recorded once. Sequencing used naive CD4+ T cells sorted from blood. These receptors all come from a man aged 18 to 29 in good health. The CDR3 runs from the conserved cysteine through the conserved F or W. A D gene is named only where the DNA matches it firmly. Clone size is shown for a subset of rows, as once, few, many or a class of expanded clone.

>TRBV6-5|TRBJ2-7|.|.
TGTGCCAGCAGTTACTCGAAGAGCCCCAGCGAGCAGTACTTC
CASSYSKSPSEQYF
>TRBV7-8|TRBJ1-3|TRBD1|.
TGTGCCAGCAGCCCAGGACAGGTCTCTGGAAACACCATATATTTT
CASSPGQVSGNTIYF
>TRBV9|TRBJ1-2|TRBD1|once
TGTGCCAGCAGCGTAGGCTCCGGGACAGTAAACTATGGCTACACCTTC
CASSVGSGTVNYGYTF
>TRBV4-2|TRBJ2-3|.|.
TGTGCCAGCAGCCAAGACGTATACCGCACAGATACGCAGTATTTT
CASSQDVYRTDTQYF
>TRBV30|TRBJ2-2|.|.
TGTGCCTGGAGTGTACCCCGGATTTACACCGGGGAGCTGTTTTTT
CAWSVPRIYTGELFF
>TRBV2|TRBJ1-1|TRBD1|.
TGTGCCAGCAGTTATGGACAGGGTGCCCTATCTGAAGCTTTCTTT
CASSYGQGALSEAFF
>TRBV6-5|TRBJ1-1|.|.
TGTGCCAGCAGTTACACGGGGAACACTGAAGCTTTCTTT
CASSYTGNTEAFF
>TRBV5-4|TRBJ1-3|.|.
TGTGCCAGCAGTGAGGGGACGGCTGGAAACACCATATATTTT
CASSEGTAGNTIYF
>TRBV29-1|TRBJ2-3|.|.
TGCAGCGTTGATCTACAGGCCACAGATACGCAGTATTTT
CSVDLQATDTQYF
>TRBV6-5|TRBJ1-6|TRBD1|few
TGTGCCGTTAGGGGGCCAACGAGCCCCCTCCACTTT
CAVRGPTSPLHF
>TRBV10-3|TRBJ1-2|.|.
TGTGCCATCAGCGGGACCGCTTTGGGCTACACCTTC
CAISGTALGYTF
>TRBV21-1|TRBJ1-5|.|.
TGTGCCAGCAGCAAAAGGTCAGGGGACAATCAGCCCCAGCATTTT
CASSKRSGDNQPQHF
>TRBV5-1|TRBJ1-3|.|.
TGCGCCAGCAGCCCAGGTCTAGACTCTGGAAACACCATATATTTT
CASSPGLDSGNTIYF
>TRBV7-3|TRBJ2-7|.|.
TGTGCCAGCAGCCTTGACTCGGGACCCTACGAGCAGTACTTC
CASSLDSGPYEQYF
>TRBV6-5|TRBJ1-1|.|.
TGTGCCAGCAGTTACGATAGATGGAACACTGAAGCTTTCTTT
CASSYDRWNTEAFF
>TRBV7-3|TRBJ1-5|.|once
TGTGCCAGCAGCTCACAGGGCAATCAGCCCCAGCATTTT
CASSSQGNQPQHF